This entry features one T cell receptor beta chain sequence. The CDR3 is 15 residues long. Germline assignment: CDR1 SGHDT and CDR2 YYEEEE. V gave up 4 bases and J gave up 2 bases, with 16 bases separating them. The data derive from a study of blood T cell repertoires in COVID-19. Study-level background: Italy, Spain and the United States were the sources of the convalescent and acute COVID-19 samples. T cells, B-cell-depleted T cells, or PBMCs supplied cDNA or gDNA.

Study processing details: Quantification of nucleated cells was approximated via reference gene primer amplification. Sequencing was performed with immunoSEQ multiplex PCR; in TCRdb, only in-frame clones are kept and a portion is missing. Clone size and the V and J calls come from that table; the DNA yielded D and trimming. Among roughly 260,000 clones, around 87% were seen once, and the ten largest hold under 2.5%. V usage is TRBV5-6 and J usage is TRBJ2-7; the D gene is possibly TRBD1 (7 bases). The receptor's source is a woman in her fifties or sixties with acute or convalescent COVID-19. Specimen: peripheral blood. The CDR3 DNA is TGTGCCAGCAGCACCCTCAGGGGGGCGACCTACGAGCAGTACTTC. Protein sequence: CASSTLRGATYEQYF.